This T cell receptor beta chain was observed in a study of cytomegalovirus exposure and HLA in healthy donors. Study results and caveats: HLA alleles showed associations with some 15,000 TCR beta sequences in a later analysis, at a 0.05 false discovery rate. Clonal expansion was found to be greater in HLA-associated TCR beta chains than in equally common others in a later analysis. Further analysis was carried out later, and it showed several of the most significant clusters appearing linked to common viral pathogens.

Concerning this clone: Its matching antigen is unknown.

V trimming: 7 bases; J trimming: 3 bases; junction bases outside the gene matches: 9. This CDR3 has 15 amino acids. Germline assignment: CDR1 MNHEY and CDR2 SVGAGI. The PCR had 60 Vbeta and 13 Jbeta primers. In the source study's methods: Unique TCR beta chains numbered around 80 million in a later analysis, with roughly 10 million shared. Assay: immunoSEQ multiplex PCR; the TCRdb copy retains only in-frame clones and omits some. V and J calls and clone size come straight from that table; D and trimming were deduced from the DNA. This table has some 130,000 clones, 80% appearing once. The sequence was collected from a man aged 30 to 39 in good health and CMV-seronegative. The sequencing sample was made of PBMCs. The genes are TRBV6-5 and TRBJ1-5; 7 nucleotides agree with TRBD1. CDR3 DNA sequence: TGTGCCAGCACCCCGGGGCAGGGGGTCAATCAGCCCCAGCATTTT. Translated: CASTPGQGVNQPQHF.